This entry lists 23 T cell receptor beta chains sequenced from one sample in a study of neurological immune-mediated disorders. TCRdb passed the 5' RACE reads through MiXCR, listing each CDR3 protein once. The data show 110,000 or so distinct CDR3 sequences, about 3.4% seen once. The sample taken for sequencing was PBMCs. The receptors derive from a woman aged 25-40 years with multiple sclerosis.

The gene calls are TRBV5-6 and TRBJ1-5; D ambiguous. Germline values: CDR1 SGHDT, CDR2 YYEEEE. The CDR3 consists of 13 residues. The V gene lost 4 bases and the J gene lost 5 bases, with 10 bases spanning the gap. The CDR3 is CASSRREDQPQHF. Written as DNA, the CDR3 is TGTGCCAGCAGCAGGAGGGAGGATCAGCCCCAGCATTTT.

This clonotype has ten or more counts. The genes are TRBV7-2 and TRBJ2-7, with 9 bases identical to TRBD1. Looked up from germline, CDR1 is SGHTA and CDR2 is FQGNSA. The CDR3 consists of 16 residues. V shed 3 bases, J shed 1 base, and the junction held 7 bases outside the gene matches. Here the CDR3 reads CASSFGGQGPSYEQYF. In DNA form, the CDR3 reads TGTGCCAGCAGCTTCGGTGGACAGGGGCCTTCCTACGAGCAGTACTTC.

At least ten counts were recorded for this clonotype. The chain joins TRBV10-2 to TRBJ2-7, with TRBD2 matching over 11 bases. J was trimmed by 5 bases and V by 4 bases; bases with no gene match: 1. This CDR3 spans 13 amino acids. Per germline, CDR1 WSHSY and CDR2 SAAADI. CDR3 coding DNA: TGCGCCAGCAGTGTAGCGGGAGGGAACGAGCAGTACTTC. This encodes CASSVAGGNEQYF.

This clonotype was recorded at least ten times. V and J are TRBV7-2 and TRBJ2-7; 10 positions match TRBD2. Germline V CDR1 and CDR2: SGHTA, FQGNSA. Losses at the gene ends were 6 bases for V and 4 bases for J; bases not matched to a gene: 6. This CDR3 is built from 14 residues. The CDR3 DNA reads TGTGCCAGCAGGCTAGCGGGAGTTGGGTACGAGCAGTACTTC. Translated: CASRLAGVGYEQYF. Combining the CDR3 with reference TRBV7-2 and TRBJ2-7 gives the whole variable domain GAGVSQSPSNKVTEKGKDVELRCDPISGHTALYWYRQSLGQGLEFLIYFQGNSAPDKSGLPSDRFSAERTGGSVSTLTIQRTQQEDSAVYLCASRLAGVGYEQYFGPGTRLTVT.

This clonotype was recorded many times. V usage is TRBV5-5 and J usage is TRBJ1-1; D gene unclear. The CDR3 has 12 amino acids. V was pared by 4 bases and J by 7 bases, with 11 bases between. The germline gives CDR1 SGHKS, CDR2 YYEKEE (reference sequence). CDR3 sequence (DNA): TGTGCCAGCAGCCCCCTTCGCGGTGAAGCTTTCTTT. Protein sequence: CASSPLRGEAFF.

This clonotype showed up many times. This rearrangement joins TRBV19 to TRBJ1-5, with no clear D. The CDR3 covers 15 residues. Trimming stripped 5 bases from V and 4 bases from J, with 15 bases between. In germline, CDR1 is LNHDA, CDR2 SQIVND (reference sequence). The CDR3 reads CASSFRTHINQPQHF. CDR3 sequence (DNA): TGTGCCAGTAGTTTCCGGACCCATATAAATCAGCCCCAGCATTTT.

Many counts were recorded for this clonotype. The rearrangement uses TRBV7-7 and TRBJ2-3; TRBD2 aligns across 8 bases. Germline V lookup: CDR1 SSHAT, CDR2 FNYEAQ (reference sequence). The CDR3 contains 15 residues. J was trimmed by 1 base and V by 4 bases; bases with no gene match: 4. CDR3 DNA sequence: TGTGCCAGCAGCTCCACTAGCGGAGGCACAGATACGCAGTATTTT. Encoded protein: CASSSTSGGTDTQYF. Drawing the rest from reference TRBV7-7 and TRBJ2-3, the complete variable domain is GAGVSQSPRYKVTKRGQDVTLRCDPISSHATLYWYQQALGQGPEFLTYFNYEAQPDKSGLPSDRFSAERPEGSISTLTIQRTEQRDSAMYRCASSSTSGGTDTQYFGPGTRLTVL.

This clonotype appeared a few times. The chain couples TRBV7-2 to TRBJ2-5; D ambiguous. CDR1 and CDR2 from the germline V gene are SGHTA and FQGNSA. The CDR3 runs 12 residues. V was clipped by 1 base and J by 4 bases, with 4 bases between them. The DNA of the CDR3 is TGTGCCAGCAGCTTAGTCATAGAGACCCAGTACTTC. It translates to CASSLVIETQYF.

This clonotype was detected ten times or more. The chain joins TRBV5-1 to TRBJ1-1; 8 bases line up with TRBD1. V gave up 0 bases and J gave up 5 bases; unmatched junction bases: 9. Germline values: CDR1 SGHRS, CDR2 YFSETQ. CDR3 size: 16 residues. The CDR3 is CASSLVPGGAGTEAFF. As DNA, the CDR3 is TGCGCCAGCAGCTTGGTGCCAGGGGGCGCGGGGACTGAAGCTTTCTTT.

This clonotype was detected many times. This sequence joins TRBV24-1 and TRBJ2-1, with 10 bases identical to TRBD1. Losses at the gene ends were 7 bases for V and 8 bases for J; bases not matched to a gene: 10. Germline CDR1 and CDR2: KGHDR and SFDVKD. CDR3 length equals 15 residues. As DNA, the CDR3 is TGTGCCACCAGCCGGGGACAGGGGAACCGTGATGAGCAGTTCTTC. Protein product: CATSRGQGNRDEQFF.

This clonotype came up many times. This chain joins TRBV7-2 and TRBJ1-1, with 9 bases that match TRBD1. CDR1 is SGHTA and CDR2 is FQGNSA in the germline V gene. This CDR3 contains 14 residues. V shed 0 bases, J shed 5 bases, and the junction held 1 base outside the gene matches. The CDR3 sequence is CASSLAQGATEAFF. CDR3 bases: TGTGCCAGCAGCTTAGCACAGGGGGCGACTGAAGCTTTCTTT.

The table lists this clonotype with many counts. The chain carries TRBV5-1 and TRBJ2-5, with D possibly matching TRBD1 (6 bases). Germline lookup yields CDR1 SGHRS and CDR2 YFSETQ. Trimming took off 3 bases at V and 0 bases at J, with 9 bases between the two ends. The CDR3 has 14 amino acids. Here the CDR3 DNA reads TGCGCCAGCAGCTACGGGACAAACCAAGAGACCCAGTACTTC. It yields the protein CASSYGTNQETQYF.

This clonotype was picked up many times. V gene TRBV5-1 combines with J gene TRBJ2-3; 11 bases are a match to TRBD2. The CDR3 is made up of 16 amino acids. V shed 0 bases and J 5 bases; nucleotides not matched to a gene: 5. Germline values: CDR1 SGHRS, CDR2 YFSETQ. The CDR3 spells CASSLELAGGKDTQYF. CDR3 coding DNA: TGCGCCAGCAGCTTGGAGTTAGCGGGAGGGAAAGATACGCAGTATTTT.

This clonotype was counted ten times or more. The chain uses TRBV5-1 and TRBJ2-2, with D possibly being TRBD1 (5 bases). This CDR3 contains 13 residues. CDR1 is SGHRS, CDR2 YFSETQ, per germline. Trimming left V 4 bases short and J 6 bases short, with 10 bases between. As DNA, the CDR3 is TGCGCCAGCAGCCTTGGGGCTTCCGGGGAGCTGTTTTTT. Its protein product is CASSLGASGELFF.

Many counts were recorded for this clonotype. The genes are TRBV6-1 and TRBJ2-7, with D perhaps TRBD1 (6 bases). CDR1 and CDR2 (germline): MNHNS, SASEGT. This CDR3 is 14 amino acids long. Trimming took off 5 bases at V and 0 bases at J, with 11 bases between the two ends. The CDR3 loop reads CASSSDSSSYEQYF. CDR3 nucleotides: TGTGCCAGCAGTTCGGACAGCAGCTCCTACGAGCAGTACTTC.

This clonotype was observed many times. In DNA, the CDR3 is TGCAGTGCTAGAGATTATGGGCGGGCTAGCCCAGATACGCAGTATTTT. Translating gives CSARDYGRASPDTQYF. The chain employs TRBV20-1 and TRBJ2-3; TRBD2 is a possible D gene (5 bases). The V end lost 0 bases, the J end lost 4 bases, and 17 bases lay between the germline ends. The CDR3 covers 16 residues. Germline CDR1 is DFQATT and CDR2 is SNEGSKA (reference sequence).

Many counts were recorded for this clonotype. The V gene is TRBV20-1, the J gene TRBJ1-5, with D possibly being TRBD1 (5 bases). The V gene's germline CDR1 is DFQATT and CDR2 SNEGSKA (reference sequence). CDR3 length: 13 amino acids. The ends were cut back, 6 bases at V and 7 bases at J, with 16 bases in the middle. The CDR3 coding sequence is TGCAGTGCCCTGAACCCGTACAGGCAGCCCCAGCATTTT. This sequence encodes CSALNPYRQPQHF.

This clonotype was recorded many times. Here the CDR3 DNA reads TGTGCCAGCAGCCCCCCTCTAGCGGGGGTGTACCAAGAGACCCAGTACTTC. Translated: CASSPPLAGVYQETQYF. The chain carries TRBV7-2 and TRBJ2-5; TRBD2 agrees at 10 bases. The CDR3 loop spans 17 amino acids. Germline lookup yields CDR1 SGHTA and CDR2 FQGNSA. V shed 5 bases and J 0 bases; nucleotides not matched to a gene: 9.

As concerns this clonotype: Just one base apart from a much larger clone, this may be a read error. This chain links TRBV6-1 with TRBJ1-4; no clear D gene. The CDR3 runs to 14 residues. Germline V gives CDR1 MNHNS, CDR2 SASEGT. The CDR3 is CASSDKGYNDKLFF. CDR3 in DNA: TGTGCCAGCAGTGACAAAGGTTATAATGACAAACTGTTTTTT.

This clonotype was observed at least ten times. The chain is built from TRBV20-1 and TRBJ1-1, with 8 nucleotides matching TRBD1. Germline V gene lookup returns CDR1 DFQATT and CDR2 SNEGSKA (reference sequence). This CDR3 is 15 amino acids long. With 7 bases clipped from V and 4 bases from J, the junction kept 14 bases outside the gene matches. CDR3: CSGKMGRGLGTEAFF. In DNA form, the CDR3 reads TGCAGTGGTAAGATGGGCAGGGGGCTCGGCACTGAAGCTTTCTTT.

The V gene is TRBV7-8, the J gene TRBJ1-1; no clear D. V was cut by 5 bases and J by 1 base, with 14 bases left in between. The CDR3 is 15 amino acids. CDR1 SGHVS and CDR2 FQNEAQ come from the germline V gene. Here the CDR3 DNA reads TGTGCCAGCAGCGCACTAAGAGGGAGGAACACTGAAGCTTTCTTT. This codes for CASSALRGRNTEAFF.

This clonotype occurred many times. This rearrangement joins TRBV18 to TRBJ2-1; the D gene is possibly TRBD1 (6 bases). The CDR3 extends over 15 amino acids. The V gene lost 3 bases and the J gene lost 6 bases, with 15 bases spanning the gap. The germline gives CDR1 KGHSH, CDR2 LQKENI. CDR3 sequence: CASSPLQGQPNEQFF. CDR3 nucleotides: TGTGCCAGCTCACCTTTACAGGGCCAGCCCAATGAGCAGTTCTTC.

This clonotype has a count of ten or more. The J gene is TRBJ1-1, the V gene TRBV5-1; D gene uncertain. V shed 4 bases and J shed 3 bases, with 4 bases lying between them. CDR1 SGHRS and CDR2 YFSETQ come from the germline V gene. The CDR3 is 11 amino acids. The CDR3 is CASSVDTEAFF. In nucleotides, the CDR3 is TGCGCCAGCAGCGTAGACACTGAAGCTTTCTTT.